This TCR beta chain was captured by sequencing in a study of blood T cell repertoires in COVID-19. Study at large: Both acute and convalescent COVID-19 samples were obtained from the United States, Italy and Spain.

The germline gives CDR1 MGHRA, CDR2 YSYEKL. V gave up 0 bases and J gave up 5 bases, with 13 bases separating them. This CDR3 has 15 residues. In the study's own analysis: The assay estimated nucleated cells by amplifying reference gene primers. Method: immunoSEQ multiplex PCR; TCRdb's copy keeps in-frame clones and lacks some. V, J and clone size derive from that table, while D and trimming were established from the DNA sequence. This table holds about 260,000 clones, about nine tenths found once. The V call is TRBV4-1, the J call TRBJ1-2; tentatively, D is TRBD1 (5 bases). What was sequenced was PBMCs or T cells enriched from blood (not recorded which). The source is a woman aged 40-49 years with acute COVID-19. CDR3 region: CASSQDWGTDYGYTF. CDR3 bases: TGCGCCAGCAGCCAAGATTGGGGCACGGATTATGGCTACACCTTC.